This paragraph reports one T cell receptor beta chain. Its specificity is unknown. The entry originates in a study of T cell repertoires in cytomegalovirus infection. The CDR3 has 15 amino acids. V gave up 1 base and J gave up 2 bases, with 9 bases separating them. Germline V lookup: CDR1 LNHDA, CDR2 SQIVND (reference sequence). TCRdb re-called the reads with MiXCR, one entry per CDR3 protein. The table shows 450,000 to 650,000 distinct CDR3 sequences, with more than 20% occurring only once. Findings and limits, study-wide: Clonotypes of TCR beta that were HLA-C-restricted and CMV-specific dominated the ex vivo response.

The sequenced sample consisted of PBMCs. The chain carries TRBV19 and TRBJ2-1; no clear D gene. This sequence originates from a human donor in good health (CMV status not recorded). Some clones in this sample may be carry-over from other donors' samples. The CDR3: CASSIGKGPYNEQFF. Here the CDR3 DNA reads TGTGCCAGTAGTATAGGTAAGGGTCCCTACAATGAGCAGTTCTTC.